This T cell receptor beta chain was sequenced during a study of vaccination and CD4 T cells after COVID-19. General study points: Spike mono-reactivity was found in 304 of the 307 vaccine-specific clones identified in convalescent patients.

The germline CDR1 and CDR2 sequences are SGHRS and YFSETQ. The CDR3 length is 16 residues. V was trimmed by 0 bases and J by 9 bases, leaving 16 bases between them. In regard to this clonotype: Its antigen is not identified.

The assay that was used to sequence DNA from cultured CD4+ T cells was the Oncomine TCR Beta short-read assay. Each CDR3 protein is one row after TCRdb ran MiXCR on the PCR reads. Of roughly 16,000 distinct CDR3 sequences in the sample, about 53% were seen once. Noted treatment: approximately nine-day PBMC culture with coronavirus spike peptide pools or control peptides (ViraFEST assay). With peptide pools, ViraFEST first expanded antigen-specific T cells and afterwards sequenced their TCRs. Following culture for about eleven days, CD4+ T cells were isolated by negative selection. The source is a human donor who had recovered from COVID-19. The chain links TRBV5-1 to TRBJ1-6; D is undetermined. Sequencing used CD4+ T cells from blood, cultured in vitro, obtained before SARS-CoV-2 vaccination. Here the CDR3 reads CASSLAPYPESSPLHF. Here the CDR3 DNA reads TGCGCCAGCAGCTTGGCTCCATACCCAGAGAGTTCACCCCTCCACTTT.